These 6 T cell receptor beta chains share one sample of origin, sequenced in a study of T cell responses to AZD1222 COVID-19 vaccine. Measured with immunoSEQ multiplex PCR; TCRdb has only the in-frame clones, and not every one. The data hold 50,000 to 75,000 clones, with 76% observed a single time. The sample in question was peripheral blood, obtained on day 0 of AZD1222 vaccination. Receptor source: an adult in good health.

The chain joins TRBV5-1 to TRBJ2-3; D gene unclear. This CDR3 is 14 amino acids long. Deletions cut 1 base from V and 6 bases from J, with 12 bases between. Per germline, CDR1 SGHRS and CDR2 YFSETQ. CDR3 region: CASSLLGTGDTQYF. The CDR3 nucleotides are TGCGCCAGCAGCTTGTTAGGAACTGGGGATACGCAGTATTTT.

The rearrangement uses TRBV7-8 and TRBJ1-1; 7 positions match TRBD1. From germline, CDR1 is SGHVS and CDR2 FQNEAQ. This CDR3 has 14 amino acids. The trim removed 2 bases at V and 5 bases at J, leaving 5 bases unmatched. Here the CDR3 reads CASSLRQGGTEAFF. In DNA, the CDR3 is TGTGCCAGCAGCTTAAGACAGGGAGGTACTGAAGCTTTCTTT.

The J gene is TRBJ1-5, the V gene TRBV27; 9 bases align to TRBD1. J was trimmed by 6 bases and V by 4 bases; bases with no gene match: 4. The CDR3 is made up of 14 amino acids. CDR1 MNHEY and CDR2 SMNVEV come from the germline V gene (reference sequence). Written as DNA, the CDR3 is TGTGCCAGCAGTTCAGGACAGGGGAGTCAGCCCCAGCATTTT. Protein: CASSSGQGSQPQHF.

Note on this clone: This sample also contains other DNA sequences that code for the same CDR3. This chain connects TRBV7-2 to TRBJ2-1; possibly TRBD1 for D (6 bases). The germline V gene has CDR1 SGHTA and CDR2 FQGNSA. V lost 3 bases, J lost 4 bases, and 7 bases lay in between. CDR3 size: 13 residues. The CDR3 region has the DNA TGTGCCAGCAGCTTGGACAGTTACAATGAGCAGTTCTTC. This gives the protein CASSLDSYNEQFF.

V is TRBV2 and J is TRBJ2-7; D is ambiguous. The CDR3 length is 11 residues. Germline-derived CDR1 and CDR2 are SNHLY and FYNNEI. V shed 11 bases and J shed 3 bases, with 11 bases lying between them. This CDR3 reads CASWRDYEQYF. The CDR3 nucleotides are TGTGCCTCCTGGAGAGACTACGAGCAGTACTTC.

The table lists this clone with a count of one. The chain joins TRBV2 to TRBJ1-2; D uncertain. CDR3 length: 12 amino acids. V lost 6 bases and J lost 8, with 13 bases in between. The germline V gene has CDR1 SNHLY and CDR2 FYNNEI. The CDR3 nucleotides are TGTGCCAGCAGCGCCGGAAGGCGAGGCTACACCTTC. Translating it yields CASSAGRRGYTF.